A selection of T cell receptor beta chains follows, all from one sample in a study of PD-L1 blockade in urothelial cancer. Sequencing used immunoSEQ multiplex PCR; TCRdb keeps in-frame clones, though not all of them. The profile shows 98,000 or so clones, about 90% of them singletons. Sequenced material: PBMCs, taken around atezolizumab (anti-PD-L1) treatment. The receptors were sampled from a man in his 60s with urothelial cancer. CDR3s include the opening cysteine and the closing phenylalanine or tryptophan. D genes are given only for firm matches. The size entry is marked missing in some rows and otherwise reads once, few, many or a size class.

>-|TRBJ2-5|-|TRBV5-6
CASSLASGRGQETQYF
TGTGCCAGCAGCTTGGCCAGCGGCAGAGGGCAAGAGACCCAGTACTTC
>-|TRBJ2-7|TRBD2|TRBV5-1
CASSLGLAGGLEQYF
TGCGCCAGCAGCTTGGGACTAGCGGGAGGGTTAGAGCAGTACTTC
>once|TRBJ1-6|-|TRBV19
CASRPGTANSPLHF
TGTGCCAGTAGGCCCGGGACTGCCAATTCACCCCTCCACTTT
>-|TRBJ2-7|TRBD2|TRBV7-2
CASSNRDYTSYEQYF
TGTGCCAGCAGCAACCGGGACTACACCTCCTACGAGCAGTACTTC
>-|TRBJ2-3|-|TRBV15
CATSTGGYTDTQYF
TGTGCCACCAGCACAGGGGGGTACACAGATACGCAGTATTTT
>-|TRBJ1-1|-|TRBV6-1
CASSETGRVTEAFF
TGTGCCAGCAGTGAAACAGGGAGGGTAACTGAAGCTTTCTTT
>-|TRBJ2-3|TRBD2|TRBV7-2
CATKTSGRDTQYF
TGTGCCACGAAGACTAGCGGGAGGGATACGCAGTATTTT
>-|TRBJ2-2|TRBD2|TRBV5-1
CASSLLGLELEELFF
TGCGCCAGCAGCTTGTTGGGACTAGAACTCGAGGAGCTGTTTTTT
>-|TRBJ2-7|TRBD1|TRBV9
CASSVDGTVAEQYF
TGTGCCAGCAGCGTAGATGGGACAGTCGCCGAGCAGTACTTC
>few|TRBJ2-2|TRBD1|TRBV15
CATRRTGGSGELFF
TGTGCCACCAGACGGACAGGGGGCTCCGGGGAGCTGTTTTTT
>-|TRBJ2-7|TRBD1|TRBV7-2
CASSQMSGGFEQYF
TGTGCCAGCAGCCAGATGTCAGGGGGATTCGAGCAGTACTTC
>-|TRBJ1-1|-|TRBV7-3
CASSYDMNTEAFF
TGTGCCAGCAGCTATGACATGAACACTGAAGCTTTCTTT
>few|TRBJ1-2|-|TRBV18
CASSPPGIYGYTF
TGTGCCAGCTCACCACCGGGCATCTATGGCTACACCTTC
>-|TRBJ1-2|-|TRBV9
CASSVGWRGSNYGYTF
TGTGCCAGCAGCGTAGGTTGGAGGGGCTCTAACTATGGCTACACCTTC
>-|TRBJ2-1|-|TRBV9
CASSPPLKRVSSYNEQFF
TGTGCCAGCAGCCCCCCCTTAAAGCGGGTTAGCTCCTACAATGAGCAGTTCTTC
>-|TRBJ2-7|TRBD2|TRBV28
CASGPATSGNWLSYEQYF
TGTGCCAGCGGCCCCGCGACTAGCGGGAATTGGCTCTCCTACGAGCAGTACTTC
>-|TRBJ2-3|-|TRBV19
CASSEEAVSTDTQYF
TGTGCCAGTAGCGAGGAGGCAGTAAGCACAGATACGCAGTATTTT
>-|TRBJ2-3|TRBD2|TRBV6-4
CASSPGLAHTDTQYF
TGTGCCAGCAGCCCGGGACTAGCGCACACAGATACGCAGTATTTT
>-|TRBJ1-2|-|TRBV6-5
CASSLLQNYGYTF
TGTGCCAGCAGTTTATTACAGAACTATGGCTACACCTTC
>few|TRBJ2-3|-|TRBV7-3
CASSLEGVTDTQYF
TGTGCCAGCAGCTTAGAGGGGGTCACAGATACGCAGTATTTT
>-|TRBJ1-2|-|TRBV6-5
CASSVSVTSNYGYTF
TGTGCCAGCAGTGTAAGTGTAACATCTAACTATGGCTACACCTTC
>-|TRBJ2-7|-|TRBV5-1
CASSFGLTYEQYF
TGCGCCAGCAGCTTCGGACTAACCTACGAGCAGTACTTC
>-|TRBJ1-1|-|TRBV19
CASSVGFRVSTEAFF
TGTGCCAGTAGTGTTGGTTTCAGGGTGAGCACTGAAGCTTTCTTT
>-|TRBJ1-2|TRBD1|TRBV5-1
CASSPSVPTGGYGYTF
TGCGCCAGCAGCCCCAGCGTGCCGACAGGGGGGTATGGCTACACCTTC
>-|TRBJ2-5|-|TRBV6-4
CASRVPGRFGQTQYF
TGTGCCAGCAGGGTGCCAGGCCGATTTGGGCAGACCCAGTACTTC
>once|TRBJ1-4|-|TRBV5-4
CASSDAQGGEKLFF
TGTGCCTCCTCAGATGCACAGGGTGGTGAAAAACTGTTTTTT
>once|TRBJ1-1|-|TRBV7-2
CASSPGGNTEAFF
TGTGCCAGCTCTCCCGGAGGGAACACTGAAGCTTTCTTT
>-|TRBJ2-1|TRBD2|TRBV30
CAWSQGPSGGSRQFF
TGTGCCTGGAGCCAAGGTCCTAGCGGGGGGTCTCGGCAGTTCTTC
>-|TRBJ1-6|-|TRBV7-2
CASSWSGNNSPLHF
TGTGCCAGCAGTTGGTCGGGAAATAATTCACCCCTCCACTTT
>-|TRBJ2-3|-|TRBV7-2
CASSPAPGADTQYF
TGTGCCAGCAGTCCGGCCCCGGGGGCAGATACGCAGTATTTT
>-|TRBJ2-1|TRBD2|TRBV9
CASSDGTSVEVDEQFF
TGTGCCAGCAGCGACGGGACTAGCGTGGAGGTCGATGAGCAGTTCTTC
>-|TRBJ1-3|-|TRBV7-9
CASSLVAGNTIYF
TGTGCCAGCAGCTTAGTCGCTGGAAACACCATATATTTT
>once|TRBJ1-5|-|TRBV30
CAWSVGQTFNQPQHF
TGTGCCTGGAGTGTGGGGCAGACCTTCAATCAGCCCCAGCATTTT
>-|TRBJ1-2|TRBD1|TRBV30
CAWTAGQGDGYTF
TGTGCCTGGACTGCAGGACAGGGAGATGGCTACACCTTC
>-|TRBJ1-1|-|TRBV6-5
CASSRRNTEAFF
TGTGCCAGCAGCCGCAGGAACACTGAAGCTTTCTTT
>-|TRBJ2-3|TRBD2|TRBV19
CATKSGGASTDTQYF
TGTGCCACCAAAAGCGGGGGGGCCAGCACAGATACGCAGTATTTT
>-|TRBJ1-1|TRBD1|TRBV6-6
CASRPGQWNTEAFF
TGTGCCAGCAGACCGGGACAGTGGAACACTGAAGCTTTCTTT
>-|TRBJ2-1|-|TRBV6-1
CASSELANEQFF
TGTGCCAGCAGTGAATTGGCCAATGAGCAGTTCTTC
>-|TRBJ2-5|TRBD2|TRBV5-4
CASSLRLAGGPEETQYF
TGTGCCAGCAGCCTCAGACTAGCGGGGGGGCCAGAAGAGACCCAGTACTTC
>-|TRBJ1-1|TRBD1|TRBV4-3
CASSLRTGMNTEAFF
TGCGCCAGCAGCCTACGGACAGGGATGAACACTGAAGCTTTCTTT
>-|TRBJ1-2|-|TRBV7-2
CASSSHYWGEGGYTF
TGTGCCAGCAGCTCACACTACTGGGGGGAGGGTGGCTACACCTTC
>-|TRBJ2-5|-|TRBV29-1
CSVDGWDSETQYF
TGCAGCGTTGATGGGTGGGACTCAGAGACCCAGTACTTC
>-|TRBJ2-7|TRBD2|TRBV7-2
CASSPGLAGVDEQYF
TGTGCCAGCAGCCCGGGACTAGCGGGGGTGGACGAGCAGTACTTC
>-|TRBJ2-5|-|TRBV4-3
CASSQTKGETQYF
TGCGCCAGCAGCCAAACGAAGGGGGAGACCCAGTACTTC
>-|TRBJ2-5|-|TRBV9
CASSGGLLKETQYF
TGTGCCAGCAGCGGGGGACTTTTAAAAGAGACCCAGTACTTC